The rows below give T cell receptor beta chains drawn from one sample of a study of T cell responses to AZD1222 COVID-19 vaccine. This table comes from immunoSEQ multiplex PCR, and its TCRdb copy is limited to in-frame clones, with some not included. Found here are around 70,000 clones, roughly 85% of them singletons; the top ten hold 1% to 1.5%. Sequences were derived from peripheral blood, sampled 28 days after the second AZD1222 dose. Source of these receptors: an adult who received the AZD1222 COVID-19 vaccine. Each CDR3 is given without its conserved first and last residue.

TRBV5-5	TRBJ2-5	ASSRRGVGETQY
TRBV21-1	TRBJ2-1	ASSKGVGAYYNEQF
TRBV14	TRBJ1-1	ASSQDWPNTEAF
TRBV6-6	TRBJ1-1	ASSYPDGANTEAF
TRBV7-9	TRBJ1-1	ASSLGPRPEAF
TRBV19	TRBJ1-5	ASSRHRVQAFGNNQPQH
TRBV7-2	TRBJ1-1	ASSLARGVTEAF
TRBV2	TRBJ1-2	ASSESRGHGYT
TRBV10-3	TRBJ1-1	AISPGGSTEAF
TRBV4-1	TRBJ1-1	ASSPFLGNTEAF
TRBV19	TRBJ2-5	ASSIGGLTQY
TRBV10-1	TRBJ1-6	ASSDDRSSYNSPLH
TRBV9	TRBJ1-2	ASSARGVGHGYT
TRBV10-3	TRBJ2-1	ATNLAGVSNEQF
TRBV29-1	TRBJ2-1	SAQAGGLQGEQF
TRBV14	TRBJ2-7	ASSPTALTPYEQY
TRBV10-3	TRBJ2-5	TISETQETQY
TRBV29-1	TRBJ1-5	SVGQGGQPQH
TRBV19	TRBJ1-5	ASSMGPFQPQH
TRBV19	TRBJ1-2	ASQKRQANHGGYT
TRBV6-2/TRBV6-3	TRBJ2-7	ASSYEKSDAFYEQY
TRBV10-2	TRBJ1-1	ASSGRDRGSERTEAF
TRBV24-1	TRBJ1-2	ATSARGGGYT
TRBV6-5	TRBJ1-1	ASRDRVGSAAF
TRBV12-3/TRBV12-4	TRBJ1-5	ASSFLLGAPQH
TRBV27	TRBJ1-1	ASSFFGGTEAF
TRBV10-3	TRBJ1-1	AISEGAANTEAF
TRBV19	TRBJ1-1	ASRGMNTEAF
TRBV2	TRBJ2-3	ASSVPRQTDTQY
TRBV7-9	TRBJ2-1	ASSNRGSSYNEQF
TRBV6-4	TRBJ2-1	ASSQVRNNEQF
TRBV4-1	TRBJ1-1	ASSQAGVGVEAF
TRBV7-2	TRBJ2-1	ASTIQRDRHEQF
TRBV5-6	TRBJ2-6	ASSPVTGNSGANVLT
TRBV6-5	TRBJ1-4	ASNQRSSGDEKLF
TRBV19	TRBJ1-6	ASNRGASYNSPLH
TRBV6-5	TRBJ2-2	ASSYGRAAGGELF
TRBV19	TRBJ1-6	ASSIGDSPLH
TRBV19	TRBJ1-1	ASSIFGGLYTEAF
TRBV18	TRBJ2-3	ASSPLGPRLAATDTQY
TRBV30	TRBJ1-5	AWSDKSSGNQPQH
TRBV7-2	TRBJ2-4	ASSPRTGSLAKNIQY
TRBV6-5	TRBJ2-1	ASRATSGSFEQF
TRBV5-1	TRBJ1-1	ASSYSLNTEAF
TRBV7-9	TRBJ2-1	ASRLEVSYNEQF
TRBV11-2	TRBJ2-1	ASIMTGGLDNEQF
TRBV4-2	TRBJ2-3	ASSRAESTDTQY
TRBV6-1	TRBJ2-7	ASSESLAWSSYEQY
TRBV9	TRBJ2-1	ASSVQGDPRYSQF
TRBV7-2	TRBJ2-2	ASSLGGPPGTGELF